These 18 T cell receptor beta chains share one sample of origin, sequenced in a study of shared clonotypes between healthy human individuals. Positively selected for CCR7, the CD45RO-negative cells used as naive CD8 cells excluded terminally differentiated effector memory CD45RA+ cells. The table came from immunoSEQ multiplex PCR; TCRdb's copy has only in-frame clones and leaves some out. The table lists around 2.1 million clones, approximately 94% of them singletons. Sequences were obtained from naive CD8+ T cells from PBMCs. These receptors were obtained from a young man in good health. Some clones in this sample may be carry-over from other donors' samples.

The chain recombines TRBV7-9 with TRBJ2-2, with D unresolved. The CDR3 contains 14 residues. Germline V CDR1 and CDR2: SEHNR, FQNEAQ (reference sequence). Trimming took off 9 bases at V and 5 bases at J, with 16 bases between the two ends. DNA for the CDR3: TGTGCCAGGGGTAACGGTTTTCGGACCGGGGAGCTGTTTTTT. It encodes CARGNGFRTGELFF.

CDR3 region: CASSVERGLDTGELFF. The CDR3 DNA reads as TGTGCCAGCAGCGTAGAAAGGGGGCTGGACACCGGGGAGCTGTTTTTT. The chain joins TRBV9 to TRBJ2-2; TRBD1 agrees at 7 bases. Germline-derived CDR1 and CDR2 are SGDLS and YYNGEE. The V segment lost 0 bases and the J segment 3 bases; nucleotides outside the gene matches: 5. The CDR3 loop spans 16 amino acids.

In its sample, this clone was seen once. The chain has TRBV11-1 and TRBJ2-5; TRBD2 agrees at 15 bases. J lost 4 bases, V lost 5 bases, and 5 bases had no gene match. Germline CDR1 is SGHAT and CDR2 is FQDESV (reference sequence). This CDR3 has 16 amino acids. The CDR3 DNA follows: TGTGCCAGCAGCCTGTGGACTAGCGGGAGGGGAGAGACCCAGTACTTC. Amino acid sequence: CASSLWTSGRGETQYF.

V and J are TRBV10-3 and TRBJ2-1, with TRBD2 matching 12 bases. Germline V gene data show CDR1 as ENHRY and CDR2 as SYGVKD. V gave up 0 bases and J gave up 0 bases; unmatched junction bases: 6. The CDR3 is 19 amino acids. CDR3 sequence reads: CAISESLTSGGISYNEQFF. The CDR3 region has the DNA TGTGCCATCAGTGAGTCCCTGACTAGCGGGGGTATCTCCTACAATGAGCAGTTCTTC.

This clone appeared a single time. This chain links TRBV28 with TRBJ1-2; D is perhaps TRBD1 (5 bases). Trimming left V 5 bases short and J 7 bases short, with 23 bases between. The CDR3 extends over 16 amino acids. Germline V gives CDR1 MDHEN, CDR2 SYDVKM. CDR3 sequence: CASSLWGDLEGGGYTF. The CDR3 DNA is TGTGCCAGCAGTCTCTGGGGGGACCTCGAAGGAGGTGGCTACACCTTC.

This chain connects TRBV30 to TRBJ1-1, with TRBD1 matching over 11 bases. Germline CDR1 is GTSNPN and CDR2 is SVGIG (reference sequence). The CDR3 has 13 amino acids. With 6 bases clipped from V and 5 bases from J, the junction kept 5 bases outside the gene matches. The CDR3 region has the DNA TGTGCCTGCGGGACAGGGGGTGTGACTGAAGCTTTCTTT. Its translation is CACGTGGVTEAFF.

V and J are TRBV2 and TRBJ2-3; either TRBD1 or TRBD2 may fit D (5 bases each). In germline, CDR1 is SNHLY, CDR2 FYNNEI. V shed 2 bases and J shed 4 bases, with 16 bases lying between them. The CDR3 spans 16 residues. The CDR3 sequence: CASSESILEGPDTQYF. CDR3 DNA: TGTGCCAGCAGTGAATCTATACTTGAGGGACCAGATACGCAGTATTTT.

The table lists this clone with a count of one. V usage is TRBV5-6 and J usage is TRBJ2-7, with D possibly being TRBD2 (6 bases). Trimming left V 0 bases short and J 2 bases short, with 12 bases between. The CDR3 consists of 15 residues. Germline CDR1 SGHDT, CDR2 YYEEEE. The CDR3 coding sequence is TGTGCCAGCAGCTTGGCGTGGGACTCCCCCTACGAGCAGTACTTC. Translation: CASSLAWDSPYEQYF.

Comment on this clone: Other DNA sequences of this sample code for an identical CDR3. This chain joins TRBV5-6 and TRBJ2-3; 9 bases line up with TRBD1. The CDR3 is made up of 15 amino acids. With 2 bases clipped from V and 1 base from J, the junction kept 2 bases outside the gene matches. Germline V gene data show CDR1 as SGHDT and CDR2 as YYEEEE. The CDR3 nucleotides read TGTGCCAGCAGCTTACGGACAGGGGGCACAGATACGCAGTATTTT. This codes for CASSLRTGGTDTQYF.

The rearrangement links TRBV7-9 to TRBJ1-2; D call uncertain. V was trimmed by 3 bases and J by 0 bases, leaving 17 bases between them. CDR1 SEHNR and CDR2 FQNEAQ come from the germline V gene (reference sequence). The CDR3 spans 17 residues. CDR3 DNA sequence: TGTGCCAGCAGCTTTCTCGGTTCGGAGGCCACTAACTATGGCTACACCTTC. Residues: CASSFLGSEATNYGYTF.

The rearrangement joins TRBV27 to TRBJ2-2; tentative D call: TRBD2 (5 bases). This CDR3 spans 14 amino acids. Trimming left V 4 bases short and J 4 bases short, with 10 bases between. The germline V gene encodes CDR1 MNHEY and CDR2 SMNVEV (reference sequence). CDR3 sequence: CASSSLVGTGELFF. The CDR3 coding sequence is TGTGCCAGCAGTTCACTAGTCGGCACCGGGGAGCTGTTTTTT.

The table lists this clone with a few counts. The rearrangement joins TRBV9 to TRBJ2-2; D call uncertain. The CDR3 contains 13 residues. V was pared by 5 bases and J by 2 bases, with 7 bases between. CDR1 and CDR2 from the germline V gene are SGDLS and YYNGEE. CDR3 bases: TGTGCCAGCAGTGGACCTAACACCGGGGAGCTGTTTTTT. This gives the protein CASSGPNTGELFF.

The chain employs TRBV30 and TRBJ2-1; tentative D call: TRBD1 (5 bases). CDR3 length equals 14 residues. Germline CDR1 GTSNPN, CDR2 SVGIG (reference sequence). Trimming removed 5 bases from V and 7 bases from J, with 18 bases in between. Here the CDR3 DNA reads TGTGCCTGGTATTTGGGGCATGGGTTAAATGAGCAGTTCTTC. This gives the protein CAWYLGHGLNEQFF. Full variable domain (rest looked up from reference TRBV30 and TRBJ2-1): SQTIHQWPATLVQPVGSPLSLECTVEGTSNPNLYWYRQAAGRGLQLLFYSVGIGQISSEVPQNLSASRPQDRQFILSSKKLLLSDSGFYLCAWYLGHGLNEQFFGPGTRLTVL.

The genes are TRBV7-9 and TRBJ2-1, with D perhaps TRBD2 (5 bases). This CDR3 comprises 14 residues. CDR1 is SEHNR and CDR2 is FQNEAQ in the germline V gene (reference sequence). V was pared by 1 base and J by 6 bases, with 10 bases between. The CDR3 DNA is TGTGCCAGCAGCTTAGACGGGCGGGTCAATGAGCAGTTCTTC. As protein: CASSLDGRVNEQFF.

V usage is TRBV6-5 and J usage is TRBJ2-7, with 7 positions matching TRBD1. Germline CDR1 MNHEY, CDR2 SVGAGI. The CDR3 runs to 13 residues. Trimming cost V 5 bases and J 3 bases; bases outside gene matches: 4. Here the CDR3 reads CASSPTGLYEQYF. The DNA for the CDR3 is TGTGCCAGCAGTCCGACAGGGCTCTACGAGCAGTACTTC.

The chain recombines TRBV4-3 with TRBJ2-1, with D uncertain. V was cut by 0 bases and J by 4 bases, with 16 bases left in between. Germline V lookup: CDR1 LGHNA, CDR2 YSLEER. The CDR3 loop spans 17 amino acids. The CDR3 loop reads CASSQDSPRAVYNEQFF. CDR3 nucleotides: TGCGCCAGCAGCCAAGACTCCCCCCGCGCGGTTTACAATGAGCAGTTCTTC.

The chain links TRBV19 to TRBJ2-1; 8 bases line up with TRBD1. Germline V CDR1 and CDR2: LNHDA, SQIVND (reference sequence). After removal of 3 bases from V and 1 base from J, the junction contained 14 bases not matched to a gene. This CDR3 is built from 19 residues. The CDR3 protein is CASSISYGYNRGSYNEQFF. The DNA for the CDR3 is TGTGCCAGTAGTATCTCATATGGGTATAACAGGGGGTCCTACAATGAGCAGTTCTTC.

With respect to this clone: This likely comes from a read error, as the CDR3 has no conserved phenylalanine or tryptophan at its end. The DNA is left out, because the CDR3 cannot be placed on it with certainty; the CDR3 is given as TCRdb lists it. The rearrangement uses TRBV21-1 and TRBJ2-4; TRBD1, the table's D call, lacks a check against the DNA. TRBV21-1 is a known pseudogene. The CDR3 contains 11 residues when both ends are counted. Here the CDR3 reads CASSPKGVQGI.